The next 21 T cell receptor beta chains were all read from a single sample in a study of T cell responses to AZD1222 COVID-19 vaccine. Sequenced by immunoSEQ multiplex PCR; TCRdb stores in-frame clones only, minus some. The sample holds 80,000 to 90,000 clones, under 95% seen once. This specimen consisted of peripheral blood, obtained on day 0 of MenACWY control vaccination. The receptors here all came from an adult in good health.

This clone occurred once. The rearrangement joins TRBV7-2 to TRBJ2-1; 8 bases fit TRBD1. Germline-derived CDR1 and CDR2 are SGHTA and FQGNSA. V dropped 5 bases and J dropped 7; count of bases not matched to a gene: 10. CDR3 size: 15 residues. The CDR3 spells CASSPRTGWGNEQFF. DNA for the CDR3: TGTGCCAGCAGCCCCCGGACAGGGTGGGGGAATGAGCAGTTCTTC.

This chain connects TRBV7-8 to TRBJ1-1, with 8 bases matching TRBD1. CDR1 SGHVS and CDR2 FQNEAQ come from the germline V gene. CDR3 length: 15 amino acids. With V trimmed by 2 bases and J by 4 bases, 6 bases remained unmatched. In DNA form, the CDR3 reads TGTGCCAGCAGCTTACCGACAGGGGTGGGCACTGAAGCTTTCTTT. Translation gives CASSLPTGVGTEAFF.

This clone was recorded only once. The chain uses TRBV2 and TRBJ1-2; 12 positions match TRBD1. Germline CDR1 and CDR2: SNHLY and FYNNEI. After removal of 4 bases from V and 6 bases from J, the junction contained 6 bases not matched to a gene. The CDR3 extends over 15 amino acids. CDR3 nucleotides: TGTGCCAGCAGTGCCCTCGGGACAGGGGGCGATGGCTACACCTTC. Its translation: CASSALGTGGDGYTF.

V usage is TRBV6-5 and J usage is TRBJ1-5, with TRBD1 matching over 7 bases. The V gene end was trimmed by 4 bases and the J gene end by 6 bases; junction bases not matched to a gene: 3. CDR3 length: 13 residues. Germline V gene lookup returns CDR1 MNHEY and CDR2 SVGAGI. CDR3 amino acids: CASSSRGSQPQHF. For the CDR3, the DNA is TGTGCCAGCAGTTCCAGGGGGAGTCAGCCCCAGCATTTT.

The V and J genes are TRBV14 and TRBJ1-1; tentatively, D is TRBD1 (6 bases). From germline, CDR1 is SGHDN and CDR2 FVKESK. The germline V and J ends were trimmed by 4 bases and 4 bases, with 16 bases remaining between them. The CDR3 is made up of 15 amino acids. CDR3 coding DNA: TGTGCCAGCAGCCGATCGGCGGGGGCCGTCACTGAAGCTTTCTTT. It specifies CASSRSAGAVTEAFF.

The chain is built from TRBV28 and TRBJ2-1; 11 positions agree with TRBD2. The CDR3 length is 15 residues. The germline V gene has CDR1 MDHEN and CDR2 SYDVKM. Trimming cost V 5 bases and J 7 bases; bases outside gene matches: 7. CDR3 in amino acids: CASSPPSGGSNEQFF. CDR3 coding DNA: TGTGCCAGCAGTCCGCCTAGCGGGGGGTCGAATGAGCAGTTCTTC.

V gene TRBV6-2 or TRBV6-3 combines with J gene TRBJ1-3; TRBD1 might be the D (6 bases). Germline V lookup: CDR1 MNHEY, CDR2 SVGEGT. Trimming removed 4 bases from V and 0 bases from J, with 16 bases in between. This CDR3 spans 17 amino acids. CDR3 loop: CASSLTGTQVSGNTIYF. The CDR3 DNA reads as TGTGCCAGCAGTTTAACCGGGACACAAGTCTCTGGAAACACCATATATTTT.

The J gene is TRBJ2-7, the V gene TRBV27; 10 bases fit TRBD1. Trimming cost V 4 bases and J 1 base; bases outside gene matches: 4. Germline CDR1 and CDR2: MNHEY and SMNVEV (reference sequence). The CDR3 is 15 amino acids. The CDR3 reads CASSSGQGGSYEQYF. In DNA form, the CDR3 reads TGTGCCAGCAGTTCCGGACAGGGGGGTTCCTACGAGCAGTACTTC.

The chain employs TRBV9 and TRBJ2-2; D is uncertain. The germline V and J ends were trimmed by 7 bases and 1 base, with 5 bases remaining between them. The CDR3 length is 12 residues. Germline V lookup: CDR1 SGDLS, CDR2 YYNGEE. CDR3 bases: TGTGCCAGCGCTATGAACACCGGGGAGCTGTTTTTT. Translated, it gives CASAMNTGELFF.

V is TRBV19 and J is TRBJ2-5, with 14 nucleotides matching TRBD2. Germline CDR1 is LNHDA and CDR2 is SQIVND (reference sequence). Unmatched junction bases numbered 4, after V lost 6 bases and J lost 4 bases. The CDR3 consists of 15 residues. The CDR3 here is CASRGTSGGPETQYF. The CDR3 DNA reads TGTGCCAGTAGGGGGACTAGCGGGGGACCAGAGACCCAGTACTTC.

The rearrangement uses TRBV12-3 or TRBV12-4 and TRBJ1-2, with no clear D. Deletions cut 5 bases from V and 8 bases from J, with 12 bases between. The CDR3 consists of 12 residues. The CDR3 sequence: CASSPDLGGYTF. The DNA of the CDR3 is TGTGCCAGCAGTCCGGACTTGGGCGGCTACACCTTC.

The chain links TRBV4-2 to TRBJ2-7; D possibly corresponds to TRBD1 (6 bases). CDR1 is LGHNA and CDR2 is YNFKEQ in the germline V gene. Trimming removed 4 bases from V and 2 bases from J, with 12 bases in between. This CDR3 is built from 14 residues. The DNA of the CDR3 is TGTGCCAGCAGCCCAGGGGACGGAGCCTACGAGCAGTACTTC. Amino acids: CASSPGDGAYEQYF.

V and J are TRBV3-1 (or the pseudogene TRBV3-2) and TRBJ2-5, with a tentative D call TRBD1 (5 bases). CDR3 length equals 11 residues. Germline V lookup: CDR1 LGHDT, CDR2 YNNKEL (reference sequence). Trimming pared 3 bases from V and 6 bases from J, leaving 5 bases between. The CDR3 reads CASSQGQTQYF. The CDR3 DNA follows: TGTGCCAGCAGCCAGGGGCAGACCCAGTACTTC.

V gene TRBV6-2 or TRBV6-3 combines with J gene TRBJ2-1; TRBD2 matches 12 bases. V lost 5 bases to trimming and J lost 0 bases; unmatched junction nucleotides: 11. From germline, CDR1 is MNHEY and CDR2 SVGEGT. The CDR3 has 19 amino acids. CDR3 loop: CASSPTGLAGTSSYNEQFF. CDR3 in DNA: TGTGCCAGCAGTCCCACAGGACTAGCGGGGACCAGCTCCTACAATGAGCAGTTCTTC.

The V and J genes are TRBV10-2 and TRBJ2-7; 9 nucleotides align to TRBD1. V shed 3 bases, J shed 3 bases, and the junction held 3 bases outside the gene matches. The CDR3 is 14 amino acids. Germline CDR1 WSHSY, CDR2 SAAADI. The CDR3: CASSDGTGYYEQYF. For the CDR3, the DNA is TGCGCCAGCAGTGACGGGACAGGGTACTACGAGCAGTACTTC.

The genes are TRBV9 and TRBJ2-7; 9 bases line up with TRBD1. The CDR3 runs to 14 residues. With V trimmed by 2 bases and J by 3 bases, 3 bases remained unmatched. Germline CDR1 reads SGDLS; CDR2 reads YYNGEE. In nucleotides, the CDR3 is TGTGCCAGCAGCGTCCTGGGACAGGGCTACGAGCAGTACTTC. Amino acid sequence: CASSVLGQGYEQYF. The full variable domain, completed using reference TRBV9 and TRBJ2-7, is DSGVTQTPKHLITATGQRVTLRCSPRSGDLSVYWYQQSLDQGLQFLIQYYNGEERAKGNILERFSAQQFPDLHSELNLSSLELGDSALYFCASSVLGQGYEQYFGPGTRLTVT.

This clone occurred a few times. In DNA, the CDR3 is TGTGCCAGCAGCTTCGGGACTAGCCCTAGCACAGATACGCAGTATTTT. It encodes CASSFGTSPSTDTQYF. This chain connects TRBV11-3 to TRBJ2-3, with 9 bases that match TRBD2. Looked up from germline, CDR1 is SGHNT and CDR2 is YENEEA. The CDR3 spans 16 residues. Trimming removed 3 bases from V and 0 bases from J; junction bases left unmatched: 4.

The rearrangement uses TRBV28 and TRBJ2-7, with D possibly being TRBD2 (7 bases). CDR3 size: 14 residues. Germline lookup yields CDR1 MDHEN and CDR2 SYDVKM. V was cut by 2 bases and J by 6 bases, with 14 bases left in between. The CDR3: CASSLKGRGSEQYF. The CDR3 DNA reads TGTGCCAGCAGTTTAAAGGGGAGGGGGTCCGAGCAGTACTTC.

The chain links TRBV19 to TRBJ1-5, with 7 bases lining up with TRBD1. Germline trimming cut 7 bases from V and 6 bases from J; bases unmatched to any gene: 9. Germline V CDR1 and CDR2: LNHDA, SQIVND (reference sequence). This CDR3 has 14 amino acids. The CDR3 DNA is TGTGCCAGTAATCCCGAGACAGGGATTCAGCCCCAGCATTTT. The encoded protein is CASNPETGIQPQHF.

J is TRBJ1-1 and V is TRBV5-4, with D possibly TRBD1 on 5 matching bases. V was pared by 3 bases and J by 2 bases, with 14 bases between. The CDR3 loop spans 15 amino acids. The V gene's germline CDR1 is SGHNT and CDR2 YYREEE (reference sequence). The CDR3 DNA follows: TGTGCCAGCAGCTCTCAGGCAGGGCGAAACACTGAAGCTTTCTTT. Protein product: CASSSQAGRNTEAFF.

CDR3 DNA: TGTGCCAGCTCACCCACGGAAACGGGGGAAGGCTACACCTTC. It codes for CASSPTETGEGYTF. The chain uses TRBV18 and TRBJ1-2, with D possibly being TRBD1 (5 bases). This CDR3 comprises 14 residues. From germline, CDR1 is KGHSH and CDR2 LQKENI. V lost 3 bases and J lost 8, with 16 bases in between.